This T cell receptor beta chain stems from a study of blood T cells in healthy people across ages. Study context: When template switching was applied, about one barcoded beta molecule was captured per two T cells.

Study-wide points: TCR beta diversity correlated strongly with naive T cell percentage.

Sample-barcoded 5' priming and a J-beta primer mix drove a second PCR of roughly 6 to 12 cycles. TCRdb ran MiXCR on the 5' RACE reads and lists one entry per CDR3 protein. The profile shows hundreds of thousands of distinct CDR3 sequences, about 61% of them singletons. On this clonotype: Its antigen is currently unknown.

Germline V CDR1 and CDR2: SGHTA, FQGNSA. With 5 bases removed from V and 0 bases from J, the gap between germline ends came to 11 bases. This CDR3 is built from 15 residues. Healthy Caucasian individuals from Russia aged about 6 to 90 were enrolled as donors. The chain links TRBV7-2 to TRBJ1-3, with a weak D call TRBD1 (6 bases). Sequenced input: blood. The clonotype was recovered from a man in his forties or fifties in good health. The chain's CDR3 is CASSTTGHSGNTIYF. DNA of the CDR3: TGTGCCAGCAGCACAACGGGACACTCTGGAAACACCATATATTTT.